The next 25 T cell receptor beta chains were all read from a single sample in a study of T cell responses to AZD1222 COVID-19 vaccine. Method: immunoSEQ multiplex PCR; TCRdb's copy keeps in-frame clones and lacks some. The table includes some 120,000 clones, roughly nine tenths detected once. Sample: peripheral blood, taken on day 0 of AZD1222 vaccination. The receptors were gathered from an adult in good health.

V and J are TRBV29-1 and TRBJ2-1; 8 positions agree with TRBD2. CDR3 length: 15 residues. CDR1 and CDR2 (germline): SQVTM, ANQGSEA. V was pared by 7 bases and J by 2 bases, with 10 bases of the junction left unmatched. CDR3 in amino acids: CSAKRGSGAYNEQFF. The DNA of the CDR3 is TGCAGCGCCAAAAGGGGTAGCGGGGCCTACAATGAGCAGTTCTTC.

The rearrangement joins TRBV5-8 to TRBJ1-4; the match to TRBD1 covers 9 bases. The CDR3 runs to 15 residues. CDR1 SGHTS and CDR2 YDEGEE come from the germline V gene. V dropped 4 bases and J dropped 2; count of bases not matched to a gene: 3. The CDR3 DNA sequence: TGTGCCAGCAGCCGACAGGGGGGGACTAATGAAAAACTGTTTTTT. Amino acids: CASSRQGGTNEKLFF.

The chain couples TRBV5-1 to TRBJ2-2; TRBD1 is a possible D gene (6 bases). The length of the CDR3 is 15 residues. Germline V gene data show CDR1 as SGHRS and CDR2 as YFSETQ. V lost 4 bases and J lost 2, with 12 bases in between. CDR3 bases: TGCGCCAGCAGCCTGACGGGACAAAACACCGGGGAGCTGTTTTTT. Protein product: CASSLTGQNTGELFF. The whole variable domain, remainder taken from reference TRBV5-1 and TRBJ2-2, is KAGVTQTPRYLIKTRGQQVTLSCSPISGHRSVSWYQQTPGQGLQFLFEYFSETQRNKGNFPGRFSGRQFSNSRSEMNVSTLELGDSALYLCASSLTGQNTGELFFGEGSRLTVL.

The gene calls are TRBV6-5 and TRBJ1-1, with TRBD1 as a possible D gene (5 bases). The CDR3 sequence is 14 residues long. V dropped 2 bases and J dropped 3 bases, with 10 bases sitting between them. Germline CDR1 MNHEY, CDR2 SVGAGI. CDR3 in DNA: TGTGCCAGCAGTTACATGGGACCCGACACTGAAGCTTTCTTT. It is translated as CASSYMGPDTEAFF.

This clone appeared once. The chain recombines TRBV7-3 with TRBJ2-3; the match to TRBD2 covers 10 bases. CDR3 length: 18 residues. Germline V gene data show CDR1 as SGHTA and CDR2 as FQGTGA. Trimming cost V 3 bases and J 0 bases; bases outside gene matches: 9. The CDR3 loop reads CASSFMPSGSSSTDTQYF. CDR3 in DNA: TGTGCCAGCAGCTTCATGCCTAGCGGGAGTTCGAGCACAGATACGCAGTATTTT.

The V gene is TRBV7-9, the J gene TRBJ2-3; D is ambiguous. The CDR3 spans 14 residues. Looked up from germline, CDR1 is SEHNR and CDR2 is FQNEAQ (reference sequence). V was clipped by 0 bases and J by 4 bases, with 8 bases between them. The CDR3 sequence: CASSLALLPDTQYF. In DNA, the CDR3 is TGTGCCAGCAGCTTAGCCCTACTTCCAGATACGCAGTATTTT.

This clone has only one observation. The V call is TRBV27, the J call TRBJ1-5; the match to TRBD1 covers 7 bases. Unmatched junction bases numbered 11, after V lost 5 bases and J lost 7 bases. Germline values: CDR1 MNHEY, CDR2 SMNVEV (reference sequence). This CDR3 spans 15 amino acids. The CDR3 nucleotides read TGTGCCAGCAGTCCCGCCCCAGGGGGATTGCAGCCCCAGCATTTT. Its protein is CASSPAPGGLQPQHF.

The chain recombines TRBV20-1 with TRBJ1-6; D is uncertain. The CDR3 runs to 13 residues. V was clipped by 3 bases and J by 8 bases, with 11 bases between them. Per germline, CDR1 DFQATT and CDR2 SNEGSKA (reference sequence). In DNA form, the CDR3 reads TGCAGTGCTAGTTACAGTTTTGATTCACCCCTCCACTTT. Translation: CSASYSFDSPLHF.

The table lists this clone with a count of one. The chain joins TRBV27 to TRBJ2-7; 8 bases are shared with TRBD1. CDR1 and CDR2 from the germline V gene are MNHEY and SMNVEV (reference sequence). The length of the CDR3 is 16 residues. The J segment lost 2 bases and the V segment lost 6 bases, leaving 12 bases of the junction unmatched. CDR3 sequence reads: CASSPPHRDRPYEQYF. DNA for the CDR3: TGTGCCAGCAGCCCCCCCCACCGGGACAGGCCCTACGAGCAGTACTTC.

This chain links TRBV6-5 with TRBJ1-4; no reliable D call. V lost 6 bases and J 8 bases, leaving 16 bases between the germline ends. Germline V gene lookup returns CDR1 MNHEY and CDR2 SVGAGI. The CDR3 extends over 14 amino acids. The chain's CDR3 is CASSRPGRGEKLFF. The CDR3 bases are TGTGCCAGCAGCCGCCCCGGGAGAGGGGAAAAACTGTTTTTT.

The J gene is TRBJ1-1, the V gene TRBV19; D remains unclear. Per the germline V gene, CDR1 is LNHDA and CDR2 is SQIVND (reference sequence). This CDR3 region has 12 residues. Trimming stripped 3 bases from V and 6 bases from J, with 8 bases between. CDR3 sequence: CASSIASAEAFF. The DNA for the CDR3 is TGTGCCAGTAGTATCGCGTCGGCTGAAGCTTTCTTT.

The chain carries TRBV5-1 and TRBJ2-3; weak D call: TRBD2 (6 bases). Germline CDR1 and CDR2: SGHRS and YFSETQ. The CDR3 sequence is 16 residues long. V lost 4 bases, J lost 4 bases, and 19 bases lay in between. CDR3: CASSPRGLWGADTQYF. CDR3 in DNA: TGCGCCAGCAGCCCGAGGGGACTTTGGGGCGCAGATACGCAGTATTTT.

This sequence joins TRBV5-4 and TRBJ1-5; no clear D. In germline, CDR1 is SGHNT, CDR2 YYREEE (reference sequence). Trimming pared 0 bases from V and 4 bases from J, leaving 11 bases between. The CDR3 spans 15 residues. This chain's CDR3 is CASSLDGGRNQPQHF. In nucleotides, the CDR3 is TGTGCCAGCAGCTTGGATGGCGGGAGGAATCAGCCCCAGCATTTT.

The chain recombines TRBV7-2 with TRBJ1-1, with D perhaps TRBD1 (5 bases). CDR1 is SGHTA, CDR2 FQGNSA, per germline. The CDR3 totals 15 residues. With 5 bases removed from V and 5 bases from J, the gap between germline ends came to 18 bases. The CDR3 DNA sequence: TGTGCCAGCAGCCCCCGGTCAGGTGGGGGAACTGAAGCTTTCTTT. Encoded protein: CASSPRSGGGTEAFF.

CDR3 amino acids: CASSTSGYNEQFF. In DNA, the CDR3 is TGTGCCAGTAGTACTAGCGGCTACAATGAGCAGTTCTTC. The chain links TRBV19 to TRBJ2-1, with TRBD2 matching over 7 bases. Germline-derived CDR1 and CDR2 are LNHDA and SQIVND (reference sequence). The CDR3 is 13 residues long. The junction had 0 bases not matched to a gene; V was cut back by 4 bases and J by 3 bases.

This clone was seen once. The V and J genes are TRBV30 and TRBJ1-3; possible D gene TRBD1, 6 bases. From germline, CDR1 is GTSNPN and CDR2 SVGIG (reference sequence). The CDR3 sequence is 14 residues long. The V gene lost 5 bases and the J gene lost 1 base, with 12 bases spanning the gap. In nucleotides, the CDR3 is TGTGCCTGGTACCCGAGGGGGTCTGGAAACACCATATATTTT. Amino acid sequence: CAWYPRGSGNTIYF.

The V and J genes are TRBV7-2 and TRBJ2-5; D perhaps matches TRBD2 (5 bases). The length of the CDR3 is 14 residues. The germline CDR1 and CDR2 sequences are SGHTA and FQGNSA. V dropped 6 bases and J dropped 4 bases, with 15 bases sitting between them. The CDR3 region has the DNA TGTGCCAGCAGTAAGGACTTCGGCGCAGAGACCCAGTACTTC. Translated, it gives CASSKDFGAETQYF.

The chain carries TRBV9 and TRBJ2-3; D perhaps matches TRBD1 (6 bases). Germline-derived CDR1 and CDR2 are SGDLS and YYNGEE. This CDR3 has 17 amino acids. Trimming left V 2 bases short and J 2 bases short, with 18 bases between. The CDR3 protein is CASSVGSTGRFTDTQYF. For the CDR3, the DNA is TGTGCCAGCAGCGTGGGTTCGACAGGACGTTTCACAGATACGCAGTATTTT.

The CDR3 here is CATSLVRTGWFGYSNQPQHF. The CDR3 bases are TGTGCCACCAGTTTGGTGCGGACAGGGTGGTTTGGGTATAGCAATCAGCCCCAGCATTTT. The gene calls are TRBV24-1 and TRBJ1-5; 8 bases line up with TRBD1. Germline V gene data show CDR1 as KGHDR and CDR2 as SFDVKD. The V and J ends lost 6 bases and 0 bases, in that order; junction bases with no gene match: 18. This CDR3 spans 20 amino acids.

The CDR3 sequence: CASSQQGRADYGYTF. CDR3 nucleotides: TGCGCCAGCAGCCAGCAGGGTCGGGCGGACTATGGCTACACCTTC. V gene TRBV4-1 combines with J gene TRBJ1-2, with a possible D match to TRBD1 (5 bases). Trimming removed 3 bases from V and 3 bases from J, with 14 bases in between. The CDR3 contains 15 residues. Germline V gene data show CDR1 as MGHRA and CDR2 as YSYEKL.

The gene calls are TRBV24-1 and TRBJ1-1, with D possibly matching TRBD1 (5 bases). CDR3 length equals 14 residues. The germline V and J ends were trimmed by 4 bases and 1 base, with 9 bases remaining between them. Germline V gives CDR1 KGHDR, CDR2 SFDVKD. The chain's CDR3 is CATSEAGTNTEAFF. The CDR3 region has the DNA TGTGCCACCAGTGAAGCAGGGACGAACACTGAAGCTTTCTTT.

The chain links TRBV6-5 to TRBJ2-7, with D perhaps TRBD2 (6 bases). V lost 0 bases and J lost 5, with 14 bases in between. The CDR3 is made up of 15 amino acids. Per germline, CDR1 MNHEY and CDR2 SVGAGI. The CDR3 sequence: CASSYSRRGIHEQYF. The CDR3 DNA reads as TGTGCCAGCAGTTACTCGAGGCGGGGAATCCACGAGCAGTACTTC.

The CDR3 coding sequence is TGTGCCAGCAGCTTAGCGTTGGCGGGGCCCCACAATGAGCAGTTCTTC. This translates into CASSLALAGPHNEQFF. The rearrangement joins TRBV7-8 to TRBJ2-1; D possibly corresponds to TRBD2 (6 bases). Between the trimmed V and J ends, which lost 0 bases and 5 bases, there was a span of 14 bases. CDR1 is SGHVS, CDR2 FQNEAQ, per germline. CDR3 length: 16 residues.

The J gene is TRBJ2-7, the V gene TRBV11-3; D remains ambiguous. Germline V gives CDR1 SGHNT, CDR2 YENEEA. Trimming cost V 5 bases and J 2 bases, with 16 bases left between them. The CDR3 is 15 amino acids. The CDR3 loop reads CASSILDATPYEQYF. CDR3 in DNA: TGTGCCAGCAGCATACTGGACGCCACCCCCTACGAGCAGTACTTC.

The chain recombines TRBV4-1 with TRBJ1-6; 9 positions match TRBD1. The germline V gene encodes CDR1 MGHRA and CDR2 YSYEKL. V shed 1 base and J 0 bases; nucleotides not matched to a gene: 4. This CDR3 is built from 18 residues. The CDR3 region has the DNA TGCGCCAGCAGCCAAGTCGGGACAGGGAGCTCCTATAATTCACCCCTCCACTTT. This translates into CASSQVGTGSSYNSPLHF.